One T cell receptor beta chain is described in this entry. Its cognate antigen is unknown. This sample was included in a study of radiation and T cells in renal cell carcinoma. Study-level results: Without pretreatment biopsies, baseline tumor clonotype presence was undetermined.

As for time point: blood 4 weeks post-SBRT, at nephrectomy. The treatment: 15 Gy SBRT to primary tumor, nephrectomy 4 weeks later. Assay used: immunoSEQ multiplex PCR; TCRdb lists only in-frame clones, some missing. The repertoire holds 140,000 or so clones, 70% to 90% seen once, with about 17% in the top ten. The CDR3 length is 14 residues. CDR1 is MNHEY, CDR2 SVGAGI, per germline. V lost 6 bases and J lost 8; bases outside the gene matches: 9. The rearrangement joins TRBV6-5 to TRBJ2-1, with 8 positions matching TRBD2. The origin of this receptor is a woman between 45 and 60 years old with renal cell carcinoma. Specimen: blood, collected from a patient whose treatment included radiotherapy and nephrectomy. CDR3: CASRKREIFDEQFF. The DNA of the CDR3 is TGTGCCAGCAGGAAGCGGGAGATATTCGATGAGCAGTTCTTC.